This TCR beta chain was identified during a study of spatial heterogeneity in lung cancer. Study details: Matched bulk RNA-seq yielded a T cell transcriptional module score. Counts of TCR transcripts in tumor regions correlated strongly with that score.

TCRdb used MiXCR to reprocess the 5' RACE reads, holding one entry per CDR3 protein. The sample gives 2,500 to 3,500 distinct CDR3 sequences, roughly 7% of which show up once; 9.5% to 13% is in the top ten. This clonotype was picked up many times. Antigen unknown. Study-wide results and limits: Tumoral mutation counts were tracked by counts of expanded intratumoral alpha and beta TCRs.

The time point was: sample taken at primary tumor resection. The cohort: approximately 66 early-stage, untreated non-small cell lung cancer patients. Unsorted samples of tumor, nontumor lung or frozen PBMC had their whole RNA sequenced. The sample in question was lung tumor tissue, obtained at surgery. This receptor was taken from a female donor with early-stage non-small cell lung cancer.

CDR3 loop: CSAPGQGAYGYTF. The CDR3 DNA is TGCAGTGCCCCAGGACAGGGGGCCTATGGCTACACCTTC. The V and J genes are TRBV20-1 and TRBJ1-2; TRBD1 matches at 11 bases. J was trimmed by 4 bases and V by 6 bases; bases with no gene match: 4. From germline, CDR1 is DFQATT and CDR2 SNEGSKA (reference sequence). The CDR3 length is 13 residues.